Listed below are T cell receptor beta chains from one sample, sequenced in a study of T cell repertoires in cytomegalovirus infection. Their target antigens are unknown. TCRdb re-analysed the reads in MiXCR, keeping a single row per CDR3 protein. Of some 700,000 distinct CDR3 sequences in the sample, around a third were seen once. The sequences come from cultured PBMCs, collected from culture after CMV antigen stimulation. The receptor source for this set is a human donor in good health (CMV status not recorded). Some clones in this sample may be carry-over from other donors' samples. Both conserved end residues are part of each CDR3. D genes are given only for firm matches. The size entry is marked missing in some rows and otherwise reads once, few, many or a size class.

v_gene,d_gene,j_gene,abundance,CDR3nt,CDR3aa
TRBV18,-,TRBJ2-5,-,TGTGCCAGCTCACAGCAGGGACAAGAGACCCAGTACTTC,CASSQQGQETQYF
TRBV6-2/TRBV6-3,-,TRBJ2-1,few,TGTGCCAGCAGTTACTCGAGGGCCGGGGGTGAGCAGTTCTTC,CASSYSRAGGEQFF
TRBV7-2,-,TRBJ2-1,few,TGTGCCAGCAGCTCCGGGTGGGGTGAGCAGTTCTTC,CASSSGWGEQFF
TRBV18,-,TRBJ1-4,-,TGTGCCAGCTCACCACCTGGACATGCAACTAATGAAAAACTGTTTTTT,CASSPPGHATNEKLFF
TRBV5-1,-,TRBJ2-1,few,TGCGCCAGCACTGAGAGGAATGAGCAGTTCTTC,CASTERNEQFF
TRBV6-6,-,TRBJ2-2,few,TGTGCCAGCAGTTTTTCCAGCGCGAACACCGGGGAGCTGTTTTTT,CASSFSSANTGELFF
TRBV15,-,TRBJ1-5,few,TGTGCCACCAGCAGAGATAGGGGAGGCAGGCCCCAGCATTTT,CATSRDRGGRPQHF
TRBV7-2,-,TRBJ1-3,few,TGTGCCAGCAGTTCCCGGGCCTCGATAGGAAACACCATATATTTT,CASSSRASIGNTIYF
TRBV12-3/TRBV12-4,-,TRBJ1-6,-,TGTGCCAGCAGTTTAACCCACAATGGCAATTCACCCCTCCACTTT,CASSLTHNGNSPLHF
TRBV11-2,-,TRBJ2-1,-,TGTGCCAGCAGCTTTCAAACCGGGGTTGTCAATGAGCAGTTCTTC,CASSFQTGVVNEQFF
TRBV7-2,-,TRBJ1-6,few,TGTGCCAGCAGCGACGACAGGCGCCTCTATAATTCACCCCTCCACTTT,CASSDDRRLYNSPLHF
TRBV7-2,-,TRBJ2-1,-,TGTGCCAGCAGCTTAGCGGACTCTTACAATGAGCAGTTCTTC,CASSLADSYNEQFF
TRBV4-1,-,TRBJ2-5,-,TGCGCCAGCAGCCAAGATGTTGGCACCCGAGGGAGAGAGACCCAGTACTTC,CASSQDVGTRGRETQYF
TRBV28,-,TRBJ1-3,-,TGTGCCAGCAGTTTTGTCAGCAGCTCTGGAAACACCATATATTTT,CASSFVSSSGNTIYF
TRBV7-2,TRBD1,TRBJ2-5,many,TGTGCCAGCAGCTTATGGACAGGGCGAGAGACCCAGTACTTC,CASSLWTGRETQYF
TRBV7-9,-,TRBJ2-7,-,TGTGCCAGCAGCTTTTCGCGGGACGGGTACGAGCAGTACTTC,CASSFSRDGYEQYF
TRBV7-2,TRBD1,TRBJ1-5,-,TGTGCCAGCAGCCAACAGGGGGCTGATCAGCCCCAGCATTTT,CASSQQGADQPQHF
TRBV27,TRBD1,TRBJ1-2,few,TGTGCCAGCAGCCTGACAGGGGCCCACAACTATGGCTACACCTTC,CASSLTGAHNYGYTF
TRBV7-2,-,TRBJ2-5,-,TGTGCCAGCAGCTTAGGCAGGAGGGCAGAGACCCAGTACTTC,CASSLGRRAETQYF
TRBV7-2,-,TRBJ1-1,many,TGTGCCAGCAGCTTACTTGGGGGCGGCACTGAAGCTTTCTTT,CASSLLGGGTEAFF
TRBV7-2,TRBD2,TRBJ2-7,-,TGTGCCAGCAGCTTTGGCGGGAGGCCCCCTTTTGTCGAGCAGTACTTC,CASSFGGRPPFVEQYF
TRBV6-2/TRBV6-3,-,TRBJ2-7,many,TGTGCCAGCAGTTACGGGGTGGACGAGCAGTACTTC,CASSYGVDEQYF
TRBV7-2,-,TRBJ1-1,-,TGTGCCAGCACCTTGAATACCTTGGGGAACACTGAAGCTTTCTTT,CASTLNTLGNTEAFF
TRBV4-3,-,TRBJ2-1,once,TGCGCCAGCAGCCACTCCAGGCTGACTATGGAGCAGTTCTTC,CASSHSRLTMEQFF
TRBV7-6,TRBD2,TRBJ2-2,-,TGTGCCAGCACCTTCTTGGCGCCTAGCGGGAGGTGGCCCGGGGAGCTGTTTTTT,CASTFLAPSGRWPGELFF
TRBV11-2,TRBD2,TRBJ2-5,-,TGTGCCAGCAGCTTAGCGGTCGGCGGGAGCGGGGAGACCCAGTACTTC,CASSLAVGGSGETQYF
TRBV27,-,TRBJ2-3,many,TGTGCCAGCAGAAAGGAGGCAGATACGCAGTATTTT,CASRKEADTQYF
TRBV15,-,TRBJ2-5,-,TGTGCCACCAGCGCCCGGGAAGTGCTGGACCAAGAGACCCAGTACTTC,CATSAREVLDQETQYF
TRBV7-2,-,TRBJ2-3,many,TGTGCCAGCAGCCTACGCGAGAGGGCGCAGTATTTT,CASSLRERAQYF
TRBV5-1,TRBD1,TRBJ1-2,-,TGCGCCAGCAGCTCTCATCTCCGGGACAGGGTACCATCTGGCTACACCTTC,CASSSHLRDRVPSGYTF
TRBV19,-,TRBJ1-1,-,TGTGCCAGTAGTCCAGGGTGGCGGACTGAAGCTTTCTTT,CASSPGWRTEAFF
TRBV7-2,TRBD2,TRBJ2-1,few,TGTGCCAGCAGCCCCCAGCGGGAGCGCAATGAGCAGTTCTTC,CASSPQRERNEQFF
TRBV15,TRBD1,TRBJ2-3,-,TGTGCCACCAGCCAGGACAGGCGAAGCACAGATACGCAGTATTTT,CATSQDRRSTDTQYF
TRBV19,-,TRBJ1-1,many,TGTGCCAGTAGTTGGGGAGTCGGCACTGAAGCTTTCTTT,CASSWGVGTEAFF
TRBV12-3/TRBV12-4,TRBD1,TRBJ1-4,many,TGTGCCAGCAGGCGACAGGGAAATGAAAAACTGTTTTTT,CASRRQGNEKLFF
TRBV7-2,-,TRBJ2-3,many,TGTGCCAGCAGCCGGGGGGATACGCAGTATTTT,CASSRGDTQYF
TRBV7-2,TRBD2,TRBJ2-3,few,TGTGCCAGCAGCTCCCGGGGTAGCGGGATGGATACGCAGTATTTT,CASSSRGSGMDTQYF
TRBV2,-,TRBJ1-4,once,TGTGCCACCCGAGGGAAGAAACTGTTTTTT,CATRGKKLFF
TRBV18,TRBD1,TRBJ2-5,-,TGTGCCAGCTCACCGTTGGACAGGGGACGCCAAGAGACCCAGTACTTC,CASSPLDRGRQETQYF
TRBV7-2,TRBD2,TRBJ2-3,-,TGTGCCAGCAGCTTAGAGCCGCTGACTAGCGGACTCACGAATACGCAGTATTTT,CASSLEPLTSGLTNTQYF
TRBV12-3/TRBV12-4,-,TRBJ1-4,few,TGTGCCAGCAGTCCAGGGGTCACACCAACTAATGAAAAACTGTTTTTT,CASSPGVTPTNEKLFF
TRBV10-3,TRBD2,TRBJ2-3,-,TGTGCCATCAGGGGATATAGCGGGGGCCTCACAGATACGCAGTATTTT,CAIRGYSGGLTDTQYF
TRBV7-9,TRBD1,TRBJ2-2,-,TGTGCCAGCAGCCCCGGGACAGGGGGCCGGGAGCTGTTTTTT,CASSPGTGGRELFF
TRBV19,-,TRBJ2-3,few,TGTGCCAGTAGTTCGCGGGCTCTTAGCACAGATACGCAGTATTTT,CASSSRALSTDTQYF
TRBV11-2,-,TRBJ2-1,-,TGTGCCAGCAGCTTAGGGATTAATGGGGGCAATGAGCAGTTCTTC,CASSLGINGGNEQFF
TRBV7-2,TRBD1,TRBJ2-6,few,TGTGCCAGCAGCACCGACAGGGCCGGGGCCAACGTCCTGACTTTC,CASSTDRAGANVLTF
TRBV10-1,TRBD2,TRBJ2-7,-,TGCGCCAGCAGTGGGCACCGGGAGGCGGACGAGCAGTACTTC,CASSGHREADEQYF
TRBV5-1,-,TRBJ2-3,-,TGCGCCAGCAGCTCGGTCCTTACTAGCACAGATACGCAGTATTTT,CASSSVLTSTDTQYF
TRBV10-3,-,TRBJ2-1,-,TGTGCCATCAGTGATCTTGCGGGGGCCATTGATGAGCAGTTCTTC,CAISDLAGAIDEQFF
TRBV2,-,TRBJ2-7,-,TGTGCCAGCAGTGAGGTGTCCGAGCAGTACTTC,CASSEVSEQYF
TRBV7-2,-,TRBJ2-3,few,TGTGCCAGCAGCTTATTACAGGGCGCAGATACGCAGTATTTT,CASSLLQGADTQYF
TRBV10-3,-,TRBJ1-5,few,TGTGCCAGCCATACAGGGATCGGTCAGCCCCAGCATTTT,CASHTGIGQPQHF
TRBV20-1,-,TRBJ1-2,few,TGCAGTGCTAGAGATCCGACAGTCGCTAACTATGGCTACACCTTC,CSARDPTVANYGYTF
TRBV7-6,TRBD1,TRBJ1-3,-,TGTGCCAGCAGCTTATACCGGGACAGGGAAGGCAACACCATATATTTT,CASSLYRDREGNTIYF
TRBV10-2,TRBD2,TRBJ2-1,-,TGCGCCAGCGGGGGTCCTAGCGGGTATGGTGAGCAGTTCTTC,CASGGPSGYGEQFF